This TCR beta chain was recorded in a study of response to subunit inactivated influenza vaccine. The germline V gene has CDR1 SGDLS and CDR2 YYNGEE. Trimming stripped 3 bases from V and 5 bases from J, with 12 bases between. The CDR3 spans 14 residues. A single record per CDR3 protein comes from TCRdb applying MiXCR to the RT-PCR reads. The data contain roughly 780,000 distinct CDR3 sequences, about 18% of them singletons. Study-wide findings and caveats: T cells newly recruited by each seasonal influenza vaccination are few, the authors suggested.

Turning to this clonotype: Its antigen is currently unknown.

The sequence was obtained from a man aged 45 to 65 who received an inactivated influenza vaccine. The V gene is TRBV9, the J gene TRBJ2-1, with D possibly being TRBD1 or TRBD2 (6 bases each). This specimen consisted of PBMCs from blood, obtained roughly 5 days after vaccination. CDR3 DNA: TGTGCCAGCAGCGCGCCCGGGGGCCACAATGAGCAGTTCTTC. This sequence encodes CASSAPGGHNEQFF.